This section outlines one T cell receptor (beta chain) sequence together with its context. The target antigen is unknown. Sequencing was performed with immunoSEQ multiplex PCR; in TCRdb, only in-frame clones are kept and a portion is missing. The sample shows 1.5 million to 2.5 million clones, over 85% of them seen only once. The naive CD8 subset, CD45RO-negative cells positively selected for CCR7, excluded terminally differentiated effector memory CD45RA+ cells. The data belong to a study of shared clonotypes between healthy human individuals. Regarding the study as a whole: Approximately 5.4% of naive CD4 clonotypes were common to a handful of donors. Investigators collected only blood, and repertoires in tissues likely differ.

The sequence derives from a man aged 18 to 30 in good health. The specimen was naive CD8+ T cells sorted from blood.

The CDR3 bases are TGTGCCAGCGGGTACAGGTTTTCGGCCTATAATTCACCCCTCCACTTT. Protein product: CASGYRFSAYNSPLHF. The chain combines TRBV27 with TRBJ1-6; possibly TRBD1 for D (5 bases). The V gene lost 8 bases and the J gene lost 2 bases, with 16 bases spanning the gap. The CDR3 length is 16 residues. Germline-derived CDR1 and CDR2 are MNHEY and SMNVEV (reference sequence).